Below are 13 T cell receptor beta chains sequenced from a single sample in a study of T cells expressing NK-cell markers. From its re-call of the 5' RACE reads, TCRdb lists each CDR3 protein once, without DNA. The sample holds some 500,000 distinct CDR3 sequences. The sequencing input was blood T cells: a sorted CD56 or NKG2C T cell subset, CD4+ or CD8+ T cells, or bulk PBMC T cells (not recorded which). The receptors here all came from a woman between 45 and 65 years old in good health.

This sequence joins TRBV11-2 and TRBJ2-7; TCRdb outputs TRBD1, but without DNA this stays unchecked. Per the germline V gene, CDR1 is SGHAT and CDR2 is FQNNGV. The length of the CDR3 is 14 residues. The CDR3 region is CASSPGTGTEVQYF.

The genes are TRBV5-1 and TRBJ2-7; the TCRdb D gene call, TRBD2, has no DNA to confirm it. The germline CDR1 and CDR2 sequences are SGHRS and YFSETQ. CDR3 length equals 13 residues. The chain's CDR3 is CASSLGPDSEQYF. The entire variable domain, with the rest obtained from reference TRBV5-1 and TRBJ2-7, is as follows: KAGVTQTPRYLIKTRGQQVTLSCSPISGHRSVSWYQQTPGQGLQFLFEYFSETQRNKGNFPGRFSGRQFSNSRSEMNVSTLELGDSALYLCASSLGPDSEQYFGPGTRLTVT.

The rearrangement uses TRBV12-3 or TRBV12-4 and TRBJ2-1; the D call of TRBD2 rests on TCRdb alone, since no DNA is present to check it. The CDR3 covers 16 residues. The CDR3 is CASRNLAGSSYNEQFF.

The chain recombines TRBV12-1 with TRBJ2-1; TCRdb returns TRBD2, unconfirmable since there is no DNA. TRBV12-1 counts as a pseudogene. The CDR3 has 18 amino acids. CDR3 protein: CASSLGLAGDSSYNEQFF.

V usage is TRBV24-1 and J usage is TRBJ2-1. CDR3 length: 13 amino acids. The germline V gene encodes CDR1 KGHDR and CDR2 SFDVKD. The CDR3 region is CATSAALVYEQFF.

The V gene is TRBV9, the J gene TRBJ1-4; TCRdb selects TRBD1, and the lack of DNA leaves this call unchecked. The CDR3 contains 12 residues. CDR1 is SGDLS, CDR2 YYNGEE, per germline. The CDR3 loop is CASSGNRGKLFF.

The V call is TRBV6-2 or TRBV6-3, the J call TRBJ2-5; checking the TCRdb D call of TRBD1 is not possible without DNA. CDR1 is MNHEY, CDR2 SVGEGT, per germline. This CDR3 is 14 amino acids long. Here the CDR3 reads CASRGTAFWETQYF.

The V gene is TRBV10-3, the J gene TRBJ2-7; TCRdb selects TRBD1, and the lack of DNA leaves this call unchecked. The CDR3 has 13 residues. The germline CDR1 and CDR2 sequences are ENHRY and SYGVKD. CDR3 amino acids: CAISEETDYEQYF.

CDR3 amino acids: CASSLGGLEGTDTQYF. This rearrangement joins TRBV7-2 to TRBJ2-3; TCRdb's D gene call, TRBD2, goes unchecked for lack of DNA. Germline CDR1 is SGHTA and CDR2 is FQGNSA. The CDR3 runs 16 residues.

V and J are TRBV6-5 and TRBJ1-2. CDR3 length: 13 amino acids. Germline CDR1 MNHEY, CDR2 SVGAGI. CDR3 residues: CASSYDNNYGYTF.

The CDR3 protein is CASSHRAPSGTDTQYF. The genes are TRBV3-1 and TRBJ2-3; TCRdb returns TRBD2, unconfirmable since there is no DNA. CDR3 length: 16 residues. Germline CDR1 reads LGHDT; CDR2 reads YNNKEL (reference sequence).

The V gene is TRBV6-1, the J gene TRBJ2-7. The CDR3 is 13 residues long. The germline V gene has CDR1 MNHNS and CDR2 SASEGT. The CDR3 region is CASSLYADYEQYF.

V usage is TRBV12-3 or TRBV12-4 and J usage is TRBJ2-3. This CDR3 is 15 amino acids long. The CDR3 spells CASSFDRLSADTQYF.